Following are 26 T cell receptor beta chains from one sample sequenced in a study of spatial heterogeneity in lung cancer (dated by TCRdb to about 2019). Overall results and qualifications from the work: The number of expanded intratumoral alpha and beta TCRs correlated with the tumor nonsynonymous mutation count.

For these receptors, no antigen is known. The time point label, read with the paper, signifies: sample taken at primary tumor resection. Libraries were prepared through 5' RACE. Sequencing used a NextSeq 500. Starting from the raw public reads, TCRdb applied fastp trimming at Q25, assembled clones with MiXCR and retained in-frame beta chains. Every entry covers one CDR3 protein and lists the most common genes and DNA from its rows. The sample profile shows about 7,800 distinct CDR3 sequences; roughly 8% of them were found once. About 4.2% of the sample lies in the top ten. The specimen was lung tumor tissue, collected at surgery. The receptors shown here come from a male donor with early-stage non-small cell lung cancer.

This clonotype was detected ten times or more. V usage is TRBV20-1 and J usage is TRBJ2-4; D is possibly TRBD2 (6 bases). Trimming took 3 bases from V and 6 from J, leaving 12 bases between them. From germline, CDR1 is DFQATT and CDR2 SNEGSKA (reference sequence). The CDR3 has 13 amino acids. The CDR3 DNA reads as TGCAGTGCTAGTGTGAATAGCGGAAACATTCAGTACTTC. Translation: CSASVNSGNIQYF.

By sample share, this clonotype is medium-sized. This rearrangement joins TRBV5-5 to TRBJ1-2; D uncertain. The CDR3 runs 15 residues. V shed 0 bases and J shed 0 bases, with 9 bases lying between them. Germline V gene data show CDR1 as SGHKS and CDR2 as YYEKEE (reference sequence). The CDR3 sequence: CASSLVTATNYGYTF. CDR3 DNA sequence: TGTGCCAGCAGCTTGGTAACAGCAACTAACTATGGCTACACCTTC.

This clonotype was seen ten or more times. V is TRBV27 and J is TRBJ1-2; the D gene is possibly TRBD1 (5 bases). Germline CDR1 MNHEY, CDR2 SMNVEV (reference sequence). The germline V and J ends were trimmed by 9 bases and 4 bases, with 12 bases remaining between them. The CDR3 totals 12 residues. In nucleotides, the CDR3 is TGTGCCAGTCGTACTGGGGCCTATGGCTACACCTTC. It encodes CASRTGAYGYTF.

This clonotype is medium-sized by share. The V and J genes are TRBV20-1 and TRBJ2-7; TRBD1 matches at 7 bases. The CDR3 is made up of 15 amino acids. V trimming: 1 base; J trimming: 4 bases; junction bases outside the gene matches: 10. From germline, CDR1 is DFQATT and CDR2 SNEGSKA (reference sequence). DNA of the CDR3: TGCAGTGCTAGAGGATGGGACAGCAACCCTTACGAGCAGTACTTC. As protein: CSARGWDSNPYEQYF.

This clonotype was counted many times. This chain uses TRBV3-1 with TRBJ1-1, with 10 bases aligning to TRBD1. CDR1 is LGHDT and CDR2 is YNNKEL in the germline V gene (reference sequence). The CDR3 is 13 amino acids. After removal of 1 base from V and 8 bases from J, the junction contained 1 base not matched to a gene. The CDR3 here is CASSQVGQGEAFF. The CDR3 DNA reads TGTGCCAGCAGCCAAGTGGGACAGGGGGAAGCTTTCTTT.

This clonotype was seen repeatedly, ten times or more. The J gene is TRBJ2-3, the V gene TRBV6-2 or TRBV6-3, with 10 bases lining up with TRBD2. Germline values: CDR1 MNHEY, CDR2 SVGEGT. The junction had 5 bases not matched to a gene; V was cut back by 0 bases and J by 2 bases. This CDR3 contains 17 residues. CDR3 in amino acids: CASSYSLAGVHTDTQYF. CDR3 nucleotides: TGTGCCAGCAGTTACTCGCTAGCGGGGGTCCACACAGATACGCAGTATTTT.

The table lists this clonotype with many counts. The V and J genes are TRBV10-3 and TRBJ1-1; D is possibly TRBD1 (5 bases). The CDR3 loop spans 15 amino acids. The germline CDR1 and CDR2 sequences are ENHRY and SYGVKD. Deletions cut 2 bases from V and 6 bases from J, with 16 bases between. The CDR3 DNA reads as TGTGCCATCAGTGAGGTAGTAGGGACCGGGGCTGAAGCTTTCTTT. Translated, it gives CAISEVVGTGAEAFF.

This clonotype was observed many times. The gene calls are TRBV18 and TRBJ1-2; possible D gene TRBD1, 6 bases. Trimming removed 0 bases at V and 4 bases at J, with 18 bases between. The CDR3 has 17 amino acids. Per the germline V gene, CDR1 is KGHSH and CDR2 is LQKENI. The CDR3, as DNA: TGTGCCAGCTCACCACCCGTGGACAGCCGTAGGTTCTATGGCTACACCTTC. It is translated as CASSPPVDSRRFYGYTF.

This clonotype was detected ten times or more. The chain is built from TRBV19 and TRBJ2-7; tentative D call: TRBD2 (5 bases). This CDR3 has 15 residues. CDR1 and CDR2 from the germline V gene are LNHDA and SQIVND (reference sequence). V lost 4 bases, J lost 2 bases, and 15 bases lay in between. CDR3 sequence: CASSTARSGTYEQYF. The CDR3, as DNA: TGTGCCAGTAGTACCGCACGGTCCGGGACCTACGAGCAGTACTTC. The variable domain in full, completed from reference TRBV19 and TRBJ2-7, reads DGGITQSPKYLFRKEGQNVTLSCEQNLNHDAMYWYRQDPGQGLRLIYYSQIVNDFQKGDIAEGYSVSREKKESFPLTVTSAQKNPTAFYLCASSTARSGTYEQYFGPGTRLTVT.

By share of the sample, this clonotype is medium-sized. The V gene is TRBV6-5, the J gene TRBJ1-4; 12 bases line up with TRBD1. After removal of 4 bases from V and 7 bases from J, the junction contained 10 bases not matched to a gene. This CDR3 has 17 amino acids. Germline CDR1 is MNHEY and CDR2 is SVGAGI. CDR3 in amino acids: CASSFTGTGGPGEKLFF. CDR3 coding DNA: TGTGCCAGCAGTTTCACCGGGACAGGGGGCCCGGGTGAAAAACTGTTTTTT.

Judged by abundance, this clonotype is medium-sized (0.01 to 0.1%). J is TRBJ1-1 and V is TRBV7-9, with D maybe TRBD1 (6 bases). The CDR3 is 14 residues long. Looked up from germline, CDR1 is SEHNR and CDR2 is FQNEAQ (reference sequence). Trimming pared 3 bases from V and 4 bases from J, leaving 12 bases between. The CDR3 sequence is CASSFTGLGTEAFF. For the CDR3, the DNA is TGTGCCAGCAGCTTTACAGGGTTGGGCACTGAAGCTTTCTTT.

This clonotype is judged medium-sized. The V call is TRBV20-1, the J call TRBJ1-2; the match to TRBD1 covers 12 bases. This CDR3 contains 15 residues. Germline values: CDR1 DFQATT, CDR2 SNEGSKA (reference sequence). V gave up 3 bases and J gave up 4 bases; unmatched junction bases: 6. The CDR3 loop is CSAREGTGGGYGYTF. CDR3 DNA sequence: TGCAGTGCTAGGGAGGGGACAGGGGGCGGCTATGGCTACACCTTC.

By frequency in the sample, this clonotype is medium-sized. V is TRBV6-2 or TRBV6-3 and J is TRBJ2-4; 9 bases align to TRBD1. The CDR3 runs to 15 residues. Per germline, CDR1 MNHEY and CDR2 SVGEGT. Trimming took 8 bases from V and 3 from J; bases not matched to a gene: 8. CDR3 protein: CASATQGAGKNIQYF. CDR3 DNA sequence: TGTGCCAGCGCGACACAGGGGGCCGGCAAAAACATTCAGTACTTC.

The chain combines TRBV7-2 with TRBJ1-1; D remains ambiguous. Germline assignment: CDR1 SGHTA and CDR2 FQGNSA. The V end lost 5 bases, the J end lost 0 bases, and 7 bases lay between the germline ends. CDR3 length equals 13 residues. Here the CDR3 DNA reads TGTGCCAGCAGCATCCAAGTGAACACTGAAGCTTTCTTT. Translating it yields CASSIQVNTEAFF.

By share of the sample, this clonotype is medium-sized (0.01 to 0.1%). The rearrangement links TRBV20-1 to TRBJ1-2; 11 bases fit TRBD1. Germline loops: CDR1 DFQATT, CDR2 SNEGSKA (reference sequence). The CDR3 covers 12 residues. J was trimmed by 14 bases and V by 4 bases; bases with no gene match: 9. CDR3 nucleotides: TGCAGTGCTACCCGGGACAGGGGGACTTTTACCTTC. It translates to CSATRDRGTFTF.

This clonotype was counted at least ten times. CDR3 sequence reads: CASSKTGGGNTIYF. Here the CDR3 DNA reads TGTGCCAGCAGCAAGACAGGGGGTGGAAACACCATATATTTT. V and J are TRBV5-4 and TRBJ1-3; 9 nucleotides match TRBD1. Germline loops: CDR1 SGHNT, CDR2 YYREEE (reference sequence). The V and J ends lost 4 bases and 3 bases, in that order; junction bases with no gene match: 2. The CDR3 spans 14 residues.

This clonotype is medium-sized by share. This chain links TRBV7-2 with TRBJ2-3; the D is unclear. Trimming pared 1 base from V and 4 bases from J, leaving 15 bases between. CDR3 length: 16 amino acids. Germline assignment: CDR1 SGHTA and CDR2 FQGNSA. The CDR3 DNA follows: TGTGCCAGCAGCTTAGGCGCGCCAGGAACCGCAGATACGCAGTATTTT. Amino acid sequence: CASSLGAPGTADTQYF.

This clonotype is classed as medium-sized. The genes are TRBV20-1 and TRBJ2-1; 12 bases line up with TRBD2. Germline V CDR1 and CDR2: DFQATT, SNEGSKA (reference sequence). The CDR3 sequence is 14 residues long. J lost 9 bases, V lost 3 bases, and 6 bases had no gene match. CDR3 sequence (DNA): TGCAGTGCTAGTACGACTAGCGGGAGACGTGAGCAGTTCTTC. It encodes CSASTTSGRREQFF.

This clonotype counts as medium-sized (0.01 to 0.1%). The rearrangement uses TRBV7-3 and TRBJ2-7; D might be TRBD1 (6 bases). Trimming left V 6 bases short and J 4 bases short, with 16 bases between. The V gene's germline CDR1 is SGHTA and CDR2 FQGTGA. The CDR3 is 14 residues long. The CDR3 DNA follows: TGTGCCAGCAGTTTTCAAGGGGGACCTTACGAGCAGTACTTC. It encodes CASSFQGGPYEQYF.

This chain joins TRBV10-3 and TRBJ2-5, with D hard to call. CDR3 length equals 13 residues. Trimming shortened V by 4 bases and J by 5 bases, and 11 bases separated the two germline ends. Germline assignment: CDR1 ENHRY and CDR2 SYGVKD. The CDR3 coding sequence is TGTGCCATCAGTGCTGAGGACGGGGAGACCCAGTACTTC. Its protein is CAISAEDGETQYF.

By share, this clonotype ranks as medium-sized. The rearrangement links TRBV7-2 to TRBJ1-1; 7 nucleotides match TRBD1. The ends lost 3 bases at V and 2 bases at J; junction bases unmatched: 3. Germline values: CDR1 SGHTA, CDR2 FQGNSA. There are 14 residues in the CDR3. CDR3 DNA sequence: TGTGCCAGCAGCTTCGGGACAGCAAACACTGAAGCTTTCTTT. Its translation: CASSFGTANTEAFF.

This clonotype is labeled as medium-sized. The rearrangement links TRBV7-9 to TRBJ2-6; D is unclear. Trimming pared 5 bases from V and 0 bases from J, leaving 8 bases between. The CDR3 has 15 residues. Germline V lookup: CDR1 SEHNR, CDR2 FQNEAQ (reference sequence). The CDR3 loop is CASSHVGSGANVLTF. CDR3 coding DNA: TGTGCCAGCAGCCATGTGGGCTCTGGGGCCAACGTCCTGACTTTC.

There are many counts of this clonotype. This chain connects TRBV6-2 or TRBV6-3 to TRBJ2-5; 8 bases match TRBD1. With 6 bases clipped from V and 5 bases from J, the junction kept 8 bases outside the gene matches. Germline V gives CDR1 MNHEY, CDR2 SVGEGT. The CDR3 consists of 14 residues. CDR3 residues: CASRIGTGGETQYF. The CDR3 DNA reads as TGTGCCAGCAGAATCGGGACAGGAGGGGAGACCCAGTACTTC.

This clonotype was detected ten times or more. DNA of the CDR3: TGTGCCAGCAGTCCCCGGGTTGACACCGGGGAGCTGTTTTTT. This encodes CASSPRVDTGELFF. V usage is TRBV12-3 or TRBV12-4 and J usage is TRBJ2-2; D not resolved. The CDR3 spans 14 residues. V was shortened by 5 bases and J by 3 bases, with 10 bases between the two germline ends.

This clonotype was recorded at least ten times. The chain employs TRBV20-1 and TRBJ2-7; TRBD1 might be the D (6 bases). This CDR3 is 12 amino acids long. The V gene lost 4 bases and the J gene lost 5 bases, with 12 bases spanning the gap. Germline V lookup: CDR1 DFQATT, CDR2 SNEGSKA (reference sequence). The CDR3 sequence: CSATMGADEQYF. Here the CDR3 DNA reads TGCAGTGCTACCATGGGGGCGGACGAGCAGTACTTC.

This clonotype is categorized as medium-sized. The V gene is TRBV7-2, the J gene TRBJ2-1; 9 nucleotides agree with TRBD2. The CDR3 runs to 15 residues. The J segment lost 5 bases and the V segment lost 5 bases, leaving 7 bases of the junction unmatched. Germline V CDR1 and CDR2: SGHTA, FQGNSA. As DNA, the CDR3 is TGTGCCAGCAGCCTACAGACTAGCGGAAACAATGAGCAGTTCTTC. This encodes CASSLQTSGNNEQFF.